A single T cell receptor beta chain is shown here with its context. Its antigen is not known. One end of the junction fails to match germline, which may point to a read error. The sample comes from a study of siplizumab effects on memory and regulatory T cells. The assay looked at 80,000 to 100,000 TCR templates in each sample. Profiled with immunoSEQ multiplex PCR; TCRdb holds only in-frame clones, not every one. The data show about 120,000 clones, roughly 92% seen once. The V gene's germline CDR1 is MNHNS and CDR2 SASEGT. This CDR3 has 14 residues. Study-level points and caveats: In the presence of siplizumab, alloreactive sequences traceable to unstimulated CD4+ memory cells were significantly reduced. Greater diversity than memory cells seemed evident in naive T cells, which also appeared to be major alloresponse contributors. The authors did not confirm suppressive function in proliferating Tregs from siplizumab cultures.

The rearrangement uses TRBV6-1 and TRBJ1-1; 7 bases map to TRBD1. The material sequenced was CD4+ T cells sorted from blood. This TCR derives from a human donor in good health. DNA for the CDR3: TGTGCCAGCGCAAGCGGGCAGGGGGGCCTGGAAACTCTTTTT. It specifies CASASGQGGLETLF.